The clone carrying this T cell receptor beta chain was seen only a few times. The sample comes from a study of blood T cell repertoires in COVID-19. Methods used by the authors: Reference gene primer amplification in the assay estimated nucleated cell counts. Sequencing was performed with immunoSEQ multiplex PCR; in TCRdb, only in-frame clones are kept and a portion is missing. V, J and clone size are taken as reported in that table, and D and trimming were inferred from the DNA itself. The sample carries over 200,000 clones, over 70% recorded once. The CDR3 extends over 15 amino acids. V lost 4 bases to trimming and J lost 3 bases; unmatched junction nucleotides: 8. In germline, CDR1 is SGHRS, CDR2 YFSETQ.

The sequence was obtained from a woman older than 75 with acute or convalescent COVID-19. The chain carries TRBV5-1 and TRBJ2-7; 9 nucleotides match TRBD1. The sequenced material came from peripheral blood. The CDR3 DNA is TGCGCCAGCAGCCCGGGGACAGGGATGGGCTACGAGCAGTACTTC. Its protein is CASSPGTGMGYEQYF.